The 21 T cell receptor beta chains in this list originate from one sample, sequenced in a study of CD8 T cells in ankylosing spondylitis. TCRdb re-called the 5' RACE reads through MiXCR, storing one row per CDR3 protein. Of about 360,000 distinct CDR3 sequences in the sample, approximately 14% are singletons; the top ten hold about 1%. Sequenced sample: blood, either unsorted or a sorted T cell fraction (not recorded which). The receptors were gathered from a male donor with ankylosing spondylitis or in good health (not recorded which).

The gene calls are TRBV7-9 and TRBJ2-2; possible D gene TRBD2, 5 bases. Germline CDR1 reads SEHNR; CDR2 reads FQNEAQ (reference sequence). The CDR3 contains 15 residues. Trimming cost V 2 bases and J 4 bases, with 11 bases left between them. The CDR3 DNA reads TGTGCCAGCAGCTTACGAGCGGATATCACCGGGGAGCTGTTTTTT. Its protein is CASSLRADITGELFF.

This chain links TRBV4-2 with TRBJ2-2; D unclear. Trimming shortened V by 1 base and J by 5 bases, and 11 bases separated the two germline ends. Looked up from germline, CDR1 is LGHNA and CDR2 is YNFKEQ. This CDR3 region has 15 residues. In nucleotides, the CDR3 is TGTGCCAGCAGCCAAGGGGCAGGCCTAACCGGGGAGCTGTTTTTT. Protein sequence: CASSQGAGLTGELFF.

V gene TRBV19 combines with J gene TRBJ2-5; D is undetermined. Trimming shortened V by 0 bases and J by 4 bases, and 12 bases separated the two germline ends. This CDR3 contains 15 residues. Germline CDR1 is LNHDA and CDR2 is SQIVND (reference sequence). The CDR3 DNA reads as TGTGCCAGTAGTATAGATCTATCGGTCCCAGAGACCCAGTACTTC. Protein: CASSIDLSVPETQYF.

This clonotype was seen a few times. The CDR3 is CASKAVRDEQYF. The CDR3 nucleotides read TGTGCCAGCAAAGCGGTCCGGGACGAGCAGTACTTC. The chain joins TRBV2 to TRBJ2-7; a weak D match, TRBD2 (5 bases). V was shortened by 7 bases and J by 5 bases, with 12 bases between the two germline ends. Germline CDR1 and CDR2: SNHLY and FYNNEI. CDR3 size: 12 residues.

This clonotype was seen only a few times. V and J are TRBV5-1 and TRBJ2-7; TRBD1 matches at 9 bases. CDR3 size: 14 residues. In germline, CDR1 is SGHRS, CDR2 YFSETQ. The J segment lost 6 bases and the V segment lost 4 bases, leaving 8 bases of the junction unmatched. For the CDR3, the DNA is TGCGCCAGCAGCGGGGGACAGGGAGCTTTCGAGCAGTACTTC. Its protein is CASSGGQGAFEQYF.

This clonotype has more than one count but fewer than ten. The CDR3 DNA reads TGCAGCGTTGAAAAAGACCGCGGAGAGACCCAGTACTTC. Encoded protein: CSVEKDRGETQYF. This sequence joins TRBV29-1 and TRBJ2-5, with D unclear. CDR1 SQVTM and CDR2 ANQGSEA come from the germline V gene. This CDR3 has 13 amino acids. Trimming removed 2 bases from V and 4 bases from J, with 11 bases in between.

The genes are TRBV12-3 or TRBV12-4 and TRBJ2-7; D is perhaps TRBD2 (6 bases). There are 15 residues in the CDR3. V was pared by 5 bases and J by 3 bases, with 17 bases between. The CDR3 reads CASSTSRAGGYEQYF. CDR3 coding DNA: TGTGCCAGCAGTACCAGTCGGGCCGGGGGCTACGAGCAGTACTTC.

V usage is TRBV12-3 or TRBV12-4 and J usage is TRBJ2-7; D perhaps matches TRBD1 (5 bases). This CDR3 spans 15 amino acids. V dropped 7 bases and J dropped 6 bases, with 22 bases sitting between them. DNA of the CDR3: TGTGCCAGCACCTCCGAAGTTATGGGGCTTGGCGAGCAGTACTTC. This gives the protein CASTSEVMGLGEQYF.

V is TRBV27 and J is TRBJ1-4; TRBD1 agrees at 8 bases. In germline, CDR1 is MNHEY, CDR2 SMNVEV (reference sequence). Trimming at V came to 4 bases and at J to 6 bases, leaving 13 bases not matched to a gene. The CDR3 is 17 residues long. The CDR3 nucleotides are TGTGCCAGCAGTTACTGGACAGGGCCTGCGATGGATGAAAAACTGTTTTTT. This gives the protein CASSYWTGPAMDEKLFF.

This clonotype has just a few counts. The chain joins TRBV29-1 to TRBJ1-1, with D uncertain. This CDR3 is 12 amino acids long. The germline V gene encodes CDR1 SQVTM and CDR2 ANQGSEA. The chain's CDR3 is CRAGRMNTEAFF. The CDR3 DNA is TGCAGAGCCGGGAGGATGAACACTGAAGCTTTCTTT.

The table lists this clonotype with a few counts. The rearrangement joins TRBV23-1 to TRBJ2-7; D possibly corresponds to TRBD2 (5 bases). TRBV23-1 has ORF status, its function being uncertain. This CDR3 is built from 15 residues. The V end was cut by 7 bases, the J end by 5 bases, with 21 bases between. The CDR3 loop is CASIQRTNPLHEQYF. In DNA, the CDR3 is TGCGCCAGCATCCAGCGGACGAACCCACTGCACGAGCAGTACTTC.

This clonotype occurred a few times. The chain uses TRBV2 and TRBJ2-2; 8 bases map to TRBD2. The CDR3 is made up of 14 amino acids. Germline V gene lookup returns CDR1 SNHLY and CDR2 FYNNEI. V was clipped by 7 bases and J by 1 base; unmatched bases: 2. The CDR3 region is CASKTSGNTGELFF. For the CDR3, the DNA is TGTGCCAGCAAAACTAGCGGGAACACCGGGGAGCTGTTTTTT. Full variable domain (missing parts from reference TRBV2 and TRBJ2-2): EPEVTQTPSHQVTQMGQEVILRCVPISNHLYFYWYRQILGQKVEFLVSFYNNEISEKSEIFDDQFSVERPDGSNFTLKIRSTKLEDSAMYFCASKTSGNTGELFFGEGSRLTVL.

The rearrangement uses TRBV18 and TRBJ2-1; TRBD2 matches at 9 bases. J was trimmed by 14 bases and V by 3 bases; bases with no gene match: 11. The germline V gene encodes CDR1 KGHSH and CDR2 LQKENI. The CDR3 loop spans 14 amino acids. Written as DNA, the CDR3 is TGTGCCAGCTCACCCTCTCCTGGGACTAGCTGGGAGTTCTTC. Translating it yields CASSPSPGTSWEFF.

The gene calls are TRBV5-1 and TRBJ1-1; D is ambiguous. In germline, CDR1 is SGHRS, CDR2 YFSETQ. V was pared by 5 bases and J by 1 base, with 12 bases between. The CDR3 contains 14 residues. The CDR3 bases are TGCGCCAGCAGGAGAGGAGAACCGAACACTGAAGCTTTCTTT. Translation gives CASRRGEPNTEAFF.

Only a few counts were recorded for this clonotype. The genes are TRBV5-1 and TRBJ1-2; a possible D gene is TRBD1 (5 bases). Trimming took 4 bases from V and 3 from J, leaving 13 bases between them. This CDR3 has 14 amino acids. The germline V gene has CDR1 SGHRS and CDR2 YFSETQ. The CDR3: CASSLQGGDYGYTF. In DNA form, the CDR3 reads TGCGCCAGCAGCCTGCAGGGTGGGGACTATGGCTACACCTTC.

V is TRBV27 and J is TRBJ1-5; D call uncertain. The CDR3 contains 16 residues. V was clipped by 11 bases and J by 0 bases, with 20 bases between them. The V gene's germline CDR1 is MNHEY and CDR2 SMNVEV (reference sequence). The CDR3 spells CAFPQPRGFSNQPQHF. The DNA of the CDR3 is TGTGCCTTTCCACAGCCCCGGGGTTTTAGCAATCAGCCCCAGCATTTT.

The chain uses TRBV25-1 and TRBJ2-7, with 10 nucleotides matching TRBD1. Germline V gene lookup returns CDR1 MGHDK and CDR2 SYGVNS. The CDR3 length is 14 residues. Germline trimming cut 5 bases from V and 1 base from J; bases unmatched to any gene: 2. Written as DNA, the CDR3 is TGTGCCAGCAGTTGGGACAGGGGTTCCTACGAGCAGTACTTC. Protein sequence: CASSWDRGSYEQYF.

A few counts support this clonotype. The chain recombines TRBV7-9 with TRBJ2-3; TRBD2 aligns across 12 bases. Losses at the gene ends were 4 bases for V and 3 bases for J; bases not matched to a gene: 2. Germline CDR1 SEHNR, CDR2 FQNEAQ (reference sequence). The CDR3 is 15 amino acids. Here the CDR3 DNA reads TGTGCCAGCAGCTCGGGGACTAGCGGGACAGATACGCAGTATTTT. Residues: CASSSGTSGTDTQYF.

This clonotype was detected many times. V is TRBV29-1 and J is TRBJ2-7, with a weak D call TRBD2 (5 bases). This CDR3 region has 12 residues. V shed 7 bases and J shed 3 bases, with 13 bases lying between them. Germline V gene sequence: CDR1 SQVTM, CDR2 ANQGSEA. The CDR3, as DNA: TGCAGCGCCCTAGGGAGCCGCTACGAGCAGTACTTC. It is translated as CSALGSRYEQYF.

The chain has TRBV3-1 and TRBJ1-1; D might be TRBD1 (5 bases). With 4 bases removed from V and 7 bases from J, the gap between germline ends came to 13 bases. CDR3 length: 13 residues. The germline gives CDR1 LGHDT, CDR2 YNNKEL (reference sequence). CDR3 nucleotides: TGTGCCAGCAGCCCTAGACTCGGGGGTGAAGCTTTCTTT. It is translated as CASSPRLGGEAFF.

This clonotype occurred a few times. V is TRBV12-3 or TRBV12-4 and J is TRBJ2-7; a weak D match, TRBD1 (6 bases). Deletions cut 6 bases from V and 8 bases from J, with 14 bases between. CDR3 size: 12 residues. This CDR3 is CASRAPGEQQYF. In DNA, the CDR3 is TGTGCCAGCAGAGCCCCAGGGGAGCAGCAGTACTTC.